This T cell receptor beta chain was obtained from a study of blood T cell repertoires in COVID-19. Study-level background: Samples taken during acute and convalescent COVID-19 were collected in the United States, Italy and Spain. Sources were T cells, B-cell-depleted T cells, or PBMCs; the material itself was cDNA or gDNA.

This clone was counted once. In the authors' methods: The assay estimated nucleated cells by amplifying reference gene primers. TCRdb's table, derived via immunoSEQ multiplex PCR, lists solely in-frame clones and lacks some. V and J calls and clone size are given by that table; D and trimming were obtained from the DNA. There are some 100,000 clones in the sample; approximately 86% occur only once, and around an eighth lies in the top ten. This CDR3 region has 15 residues. V shed 3 bases and J 7 bases; nucleotides not matched to a gene: 6. Germline V gene sequence: CDR1 MDHEN, CDR2 SYDVKM. The gene calls are TRBV28 and TRBJ2-1; TRBD2 aligns across 10 bases. The sample taken for sequencing was peripheral blood. The TCR sequence derives from a man in his fifties with active or convalescent COVID-19. The CDR3 bases are TGTGCCAGCAGTTTCCGGACTAGCGGCAGAAATGAGCAGTTCTTC. Translation: CASSFRTSGRNEQFF.